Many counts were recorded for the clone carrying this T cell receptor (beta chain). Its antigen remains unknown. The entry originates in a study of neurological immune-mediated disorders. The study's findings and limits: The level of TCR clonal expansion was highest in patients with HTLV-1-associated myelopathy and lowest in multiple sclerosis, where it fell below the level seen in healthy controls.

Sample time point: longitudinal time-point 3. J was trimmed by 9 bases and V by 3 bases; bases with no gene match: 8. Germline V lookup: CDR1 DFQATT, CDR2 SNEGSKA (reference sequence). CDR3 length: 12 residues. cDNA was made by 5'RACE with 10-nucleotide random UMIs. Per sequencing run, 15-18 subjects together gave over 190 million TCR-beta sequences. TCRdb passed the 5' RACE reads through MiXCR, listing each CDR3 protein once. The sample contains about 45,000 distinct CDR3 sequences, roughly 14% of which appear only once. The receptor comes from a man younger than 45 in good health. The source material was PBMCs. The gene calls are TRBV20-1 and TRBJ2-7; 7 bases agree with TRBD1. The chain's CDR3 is CSASDRDIGQYF. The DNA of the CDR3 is TGCAGTGCTAGCGACAGGGATATTGGGCAGTACTTC.